This T cell receptor (beta chain) was captured in a study of blood T cell repertoires in COVID-19. As for the study in general: There were acute and convalescent COVID-19 samples, and they came from the United States, Italy and Spain. T cells, B-cell-depleted T cells, or PBMCs provided the cDNA or gDNA that served as material.

Original methodology: Nucleated cell counts were estimated from reference gene primer amplification. Using immunoSEQ multiplex PCR, the repertoire was profiled, and TCRdb retains in-frame clones only, with some absent. That table is the source of V, J and clone size, and D and trimming were worked out from the DNA. Counted here are 65,000 to 75,000 clones, more than 90% occurring once; the ten biggest clones make up approximately 1.5%. The germline V gene encodes CDR1 SGHDT and CDR2 YYEEEE. Trimming pared 2 bases from V and 4 bases from J, leaving 12 bases between. The CDR3 runs 15 residues. Sample: peripheral blood. The receptor was isolated from a man aged 50-59 years with acute or convalescent COVID-19. The rearrangement joins TRBV5-6 to TRBJ2-2, with D maybe TRBD1 (6 bases). CDR3 nucleotides: TGTGCCAGCAGCTTTTACGACAGGCTCACCGGGGAGCTGTTTTTT. It encodes CASSFYDRLTGELFF.